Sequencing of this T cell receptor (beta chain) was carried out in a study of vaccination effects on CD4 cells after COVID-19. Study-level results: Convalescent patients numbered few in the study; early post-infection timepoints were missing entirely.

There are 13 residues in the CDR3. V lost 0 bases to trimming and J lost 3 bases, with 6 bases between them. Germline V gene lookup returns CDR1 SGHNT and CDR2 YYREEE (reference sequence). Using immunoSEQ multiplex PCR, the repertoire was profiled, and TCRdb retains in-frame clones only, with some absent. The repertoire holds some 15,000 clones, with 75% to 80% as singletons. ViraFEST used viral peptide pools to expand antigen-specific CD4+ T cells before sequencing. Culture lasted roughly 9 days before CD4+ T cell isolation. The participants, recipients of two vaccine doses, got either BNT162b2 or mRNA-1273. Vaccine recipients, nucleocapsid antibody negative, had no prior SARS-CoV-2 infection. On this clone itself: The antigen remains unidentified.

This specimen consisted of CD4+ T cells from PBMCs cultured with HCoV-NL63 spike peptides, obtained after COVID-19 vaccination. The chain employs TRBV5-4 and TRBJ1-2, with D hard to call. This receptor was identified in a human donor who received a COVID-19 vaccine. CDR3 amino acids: CASSLEWDYGYTF. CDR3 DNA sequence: TGTGCCAGCAGCTTGGAATGGGACTATGGCTACACCTTC.